Listed below are T cell receptor beta chains from one sample, sequenced in a study of tumor-infiltrating lymphocytes in localized non-small cell lung cancer. Libraries were prepared by immunoSEQ multiplex PCR; TCRdb keeps only in-frame clonotypes and omits some of them. The data show 11,000 to 15,000 clones, roughly four fifths seen once. The sequenced sample was lung tumor tissue. These receptor sequences come from a human donor with non-small cell lung cancer. Each CDR3 is given with its conserved first and last residue. The order of the fields is D gene, J gene, V gene, clone size, CDR3 protein, CDR3 DNA. The D gene is left open where the match is weak. The size entry is marked missing in some rows and otherwise reads once, few, many or a size class.

>.|TRBJ2-1|TRBV19|few
CASRGRQDNYNEQFF
TGTGCCAGTAGGGGTAGGCAGGATAACTACAATGAGCAGTTCTTC
>.|TRBJ2-2|TRBV9|.
CASSVEAGAYTGELFF
TGTGCCAGCAGCGTAGAAGCAGGGGCGTACACCGGGGAGCTGTTTTTT
>TRBD2|TRBJ2-5|TRBV7-6|.
CASRPLAFQETQYF
TGTGCCAGCAGACCACTAGCGTTCCAAGAGACCCAGTACTTC
>TRBD1|TRBJ2-6|TRBV18|once
CASSPKDRTHSGANVLTF
TGTGCCAGCTCACCAAAGGACAGGACACACTCTGGGGCCAACGTCCTGACTTTC
>TRBD1|TRBJ1-2|TRBV4-2|few
CASSHPGQGGYGYTF
TGTGCCAGCAGCCATCCGGGACAGGGGGGCTATGGCTACACCTTC
>.|TRBJ1-4|TRBV27|few
CASKRQGSNEKLFF
TGTGCCAGCAAGCGCCAGGGGTCGAATGAAAAACTGTTTTTT
>TRBD1|TRBJ2-2|TRBV27|.
CASRSGGHTGELFF
TGTGCCAGCAGGTCAGGGGGTCACACCGGGGAGCTGTTTTTT
>TRBD1|TRBJ2-7|TRBV11-3|.
CASSLRDSFGRYEQYF
TGTGCCAGCAGCTTACGGGACAGCTTTGGCCGCTACGAGCAGTACTTC
>.|TRBJ2-7|TRBV11-3|.
CASRDSSYEQYF
TGTGCCAGCAGGGATAGCTCCTACGAGCAGTACTTC
>TRBD2|TRBJ2-1|TRBV5-4|.
CASSITSGRAEQFF
TGTGCCAGCAGCATAACTAGCGGGAGGGCTGAGCAGTTCTTC
>TRBD2|TRBJ2-3|TRBV2|few
CASTKTSGSPTDTQYF
TGTGCCAGCACCAAGACTAGCGGGTCTCCCACAGATACGCAGTATTTT
>.|TRBJ1-6|TRBV5-6|.
CASSLDRLNSPLHF
TGTGCCAGCAGCTTAGACAGGTTGAATTCACCCCTCCACTTT
>.|TRBJ2-3|TRBV5-1|.
CASSLAAADTQYF
TGCGCCAGCAGCTTGGCTGCGGCAGATACGCAGTATTTT
>.|TRBJ2-5|TRBV15|.
CATSREDPWETQYF
TGTGCCACCAGCAGAGAGGATCCGTGGGAGACCCAGTACTTC
>TRBD1|TRBJ1-1|TRBV7-6|.
CASSPYRGRNTEAFF
TGTGCCAGCAGCCCATACAGGGGGCGGAACACTGAAGCTTTCTTT
>TRBD1|TRBJ1-4|TRBV5-4|.
CASSLLGQGNEKLFF
TGTGCCAGCAGCTTGCTCGGACAGGGAAATGAAAAACTGTTTTTT
>.|TRBJ2-7|TRBV14|.
CASSKGVEQYF
TGTGCCAGCAGCAAGGGAGTCGAGCAGTACTTC
>.|TRBJ2-1|TRBV27|.
CASSSPQGLQQFF
TGTGCCAGCAGTTCCCCACAGGGCCTTCAGCAGTTCTTC
>.|TRBJ1-4|TRBV6-1|.
CATQDTGVEKLFF
TGTGCCACCCAGGATACGGGGGTTGAAAAACTGTTTTTT
>.|TRBJ1-1|TRBV7-2|.
CASSLRRNTEAFF
TGTGCCAGCAGCCTCAGGAGGAACACTGAAGCTTTCTTT
>.|TRBJ1-4|TRBV11-2|.
CASSLGPQARGEKLFF
TGTGCCAGCAGCTTAGGTCCACAGGCTAGGGGCGAAAAACTGTTTTTT
>.|TRBJ2-2|TRBV4-2|.
CASSQPGAGELFF
TGTGCCAGCAGCCAGCCGGGGGCCGGGGAGCTGTTTTTT
>.|TRBJ1-2|TRBV19|few
CASSMNRVDGYTF
TGTGCCAGTAGTATGAACAGGGTTGATGGCTACACCTTC
>.|TRBJ2-7|TRBV30|few
CAWSWGAREQYF
TGTGCCTGGAGTTGGGGGGCGAGGGAGCAGTACTTC
>.|TRBJ2-6|TRBV19|.
CASSIVRAWDNVLTF
TGTGCCAGTAGTATCGTCCGGGCCTGGGACAACGTCCTGACTTTC
>TRBD1|TRBJ1-3|TRBV27|.
CASSLYGQGGNTIYF
TGTGCCAGCAGTTTGTACGGACAGGGCGGAAACACCATATATTTT
>TRBD1|TRBJ1-6|TRBV13|few
CASSEAGQGYSPLHF
TGTGCCAGCAGCGAAGCGGGACAGGGCTATTCACCCCTCCACTTT
>TRBD2|TRBJ2-7|TRBV7-2|.
CASSRGLAGVGSYEQYF
TGTGCCAGCAGCCGGGGACTAGCGGGAGTAGGGTCCTACGAGCAGTACTTC
>TRBD1|TRBJ1-4|TRBV28|.
CASSPSGTAVGKLFF
TGTGCCAGCAGTCCGTCCGGGACAGCGGTCGGAAAACTGTTTTTT
>TRBD1|TRBJ2-3|TRBV2|.
CASRPGQGMITDTQYF
TGTGCCAGCAGACCAGGACAGGGGATGATCACAGATACGCAGTATTTT
>.|TRBJ2-3|TRBV11-2|.
CASSFLDTQYF
TGTGCCAGCAGCTTCTTAGATACGCAGTATTTT
>.|TRBJ1-5|TRBV2|.
CASSPRREGNQPQHF
TGTGCCAGCAGTCCACGCAGGGAGGGCAATCAGCCCCAGCATTTT
>.|TRBJ2-7|TRBV28|.
CASTKQGSAYEQYF
TGTGCCAGCACCAAACAGGGATCGGCCTACGAGCAGTACTTC
>.|TRBJ2-5|TRBV20-1|once
CSAEGAIQYF
TGCAGTGCTGAAGGGGCGATCCAGTACTTC
>TRBD2|TRBJ2-7|TRBV23-1|.
CASSQGGRYEQYF
TGCGCCAGCAGTCAGGGCGGGAGGTACGAGCAGTACTTC
>.|TRBJ2-3|TRBV7-2|.
CASSSPGLRRTDTQYF
TGTGCCAGCAGCTCCCCCGGCCTACGCCGGACAGATACGCAGTATTTT
>.|TRBJ2-5|TRBV7-6|.
CASSPTGTQYF
TGTGCCAGCAGCCCGACAGGGACCCAGTACTTC
>.|TRBJ2-2|TRBV25-1|few
CASSVGLYTGELFF
TGTGCCAGCAGTGTCGGACTGTACACCGGGGAGCTGTTTTTT
>.|TRBJ1-6|TRBV6-6|once
CASSYEFGPNSPLHF
TGTGCCAGCAGTTACGAATTCGGCCCTAATTCACCCCTCCACTTT
>.|TRBJ1-2|TRBV5-1|.
CASSSTETNYGYTF
TGCGCCAGCAGCTCGACAGAAACTAACTATGGCTACACCTTC
>.|TRBJ1-5|TRBV6-1|.
CASSLLGSNQPQHF
TGTGCCAGCAGCCTACTTGGTAGCAATCAGCCCCAGCATTTT
>.|TRBJ1-2|TRBV7-2|.
CASSLALSNYGYTF
TGTGCCAGCAGCTTAGCGCTTAGTAACTATGGCTACACCTTC
>TRBD1|TRBJ2-7|TRBV7-2|.
CASSLAGQGVSEQYF
TGTGCCAGCAGCTTAGCGGGACAGGGAGTTTCCGAGCAGTACTTC
>.|TRBJ2-7|TRBV7-3|.
CASRDGQGYEQYF
TGTGCCAGCAGGGACGGACAAGGCTACGAGCAGTACTTC
>.|TRBJ1-1|TRBV4-3|.
CASSQSTGGINTEAFF
TGCGCCAGCAGCCAAAGCACGGGAGGGATCAACACTGAAGCTTTCTTT
>.|TRBJ2-5|TRBV7-2|.
CASSLVVGRKETQYF
TGTGCCAGCAGCTTAGTTGTGGGCAGAAAAGAGACCCAGTACTTC
>.|TRBJ2-2|TRBV7-9|.
CASNIGGTGELFF
TGTGCCAGCAACATTGGGGGGACCGGGGAGCTGTTTTTT